This entry describes one T cell receptor beta chain. Its antigen is undetermined. The read stops 3 residues short of the end of the CDR3; the missing end is completed from the germline J gene. The record originates from a study of T cells in women clearing cervical HPV infection. Study results and caveats: Repertoire richness, not evenness, was significantly elevated in CIN3+ cases versus controls.

Profiled with immunoSEQ multiplex PCR; TCRdb holds only in-frame clones, not every one. The specimen's table records about 16,000 clones. Trimming shortened V by 3 bases and J by 4 bases, and 9 bases separated the two germline ends. The CDR3 extends over 12 amino acids. CDR1 DFQATT and CDR2 SNEGSKA come from the germline V gene (reference sequence). V gene TRBV20-1 combines with J gene TRBJ1-1; the D gene is possibly TRBD1 (6 bases). The sequence was collected from a woman aged 18-70 years with a cervical HPV16 infection that either progressed to CIN3+ or cleared (not recorded which). The sample taken for sequencing was blood buffy coat. Incomplete CDR3 DNA: TGCAGTGCTAGTTACAGGGCCACTGAA. Protein product: CSASYRATE. In full, the CDR3 is CSASYRATEAFF.